The clone carrying this T cell receptor (beta chain) has ten or more counts. The antigen is undetermined. The data are from a study of CD8 T cells in ankylosing spondylitis. Findings of the study overall: Disease-associated clones were reportedly significantly overrepresented in matched ankylosing spondylitis synovial fluid.

The CDR3 is 14 residues long. V shed 3 bases and J shed 5 bases, with 13 bases lying between them. CDR1 and CDR2 from the germline V gene are SGHAT and FQNNGV. From the 5' RACE reads, TCRdb called clonotypes with MiXCR, one entry per CDR3 protein. The table records 130,000 to 150,000 distinct CDR3 sequences, approximately 8.4% of them present only once. Sequenced input: synovial fluid, either unsorted or a sorted T cell fraction (not recorded which). The receptor was derived from a male donor with ankylosing spondylitis. The genes are TRBV11-2 and TRBJ1-1; weak D call: TRBD1 (6 bases). The chain's CDR3 is CASSLTRGGTEAFF. CDR3 nucleotides: TGTGCCAGCAGCTTGACCCGAGGGGGGACTGAAGCTTTCTTT.